This TCR beta chain emerged from a study of control samples from healthy donors and cancer patients. This clone was observed a single time. Only in-frame clones appear in the TCRdb table, and some are missing; sequencing was by immunoSEQ multiplex PCR. The data hold some 120,000 clones, with around nine tenths observed a single time. V dropped 4 bases and J dropped 8; count of bases not matched to a gene: 11. The germline V gene has CDR1 LNHDA and CDR2 SQIVND (reference sequence). This CDR3 spans 16 amino acids. The gene calls are TRBV19 and TRBJ1-4, with 9 bases fitting TRBD1. The source material was blood. The origin of this receptor is a man younger than 35 in good health. The CDR3 reads CASSTTGTGSDEKLFF. As DNA, the CDR3 is TGTGCCAGTAGTACAACTGGGACAGGGAGTGACGAAAAACTGTTTTTT.